These 18 T cell receptor beta chains originate from one sample sequenced in a study of blood T cell repertoires in COVID-19. Sequencing was performed with immunoSEQ multiplex PCR; in TCRdb, only in-frame clones are kept and a portion is missing. The sample comprises 200,000 to 300,000 clones, around 90% of which are singletons, and about 7% rests with the top ten. Sequenced: peripheral blood. These receptor sequences come from a man in his fifties or sixties who had recovered from COVID-19.

This sequence joins TRBV2 and TRBJ1-6; 7 positions match TRBD1. Germline CDR1 SNHLY, CDR2 FYNNEI. The ends lost 3 bases at V and 9 bases at J; junction bases unmatched: 5. This CDR3 region has 14 residues. CDR3: CASSDGRGSSPLHF. CDR3 in DNA: TGTGCCAGCAGTGATGGCAGGGGGAGTTCACCCCTCCACTTT.

V is TRBV3-1 (or the pseudogene TRBV3-2) and J is TRBJ1-5; TRBD1 agrees at 7 bases. The CDR3 is made up of 15 amino acids. The junction had 8 bases not matched to a gene; V was cut back by 5 bases and J by 4 bases. Germline V gene sequence: CDR1 LGHDT, CDR2 YNNKEL (reference sequence). The CDR3 nucleotides are TGTGCCAGCAGCGCGACAGGGTCTAGGAATCAGCCCCAGCATTTT. The encoded protein is CASSATGSRNQPQHF.

The chain uses TRBV6-5 and TRBJ2-7; D gene unclear. V lost 7 bases and J lost 2, with 18 bases in between. The CDR3 is 15 residues long. Germline V gene sequence: CDR1 MNHEY, CDR2 SVGAGI. The CDR3: CASTSNFRFPYEQYF. As DNA, the CDR3 is TGTGCCAGCACATCAAATTTCAGGTTTCCCTACGAGCAGTACTTC.

The rearrangement uses TRBV6-5 and TRBJ2-1, with D maybe TRBD2 (6 bases). Deletions cut 8 bases from V and 9 bases from J, with 17 bases between. Germline V gene sequence: CDR1 MNHEY, CDR2 SVGAGI. There are 13 residues in the CDR3. DNA of the CDR3: TGTGCCAGCCTTAGCGGCGTCTCTGCTGAGCAGTTCTTC. Translating gives CASLSGVSAEQFF.

The CDR3 is CASSAPGRTNTEAFF. The CDR3 DNA reads TGTGCCAGCAGCGCACCGGGTCGGACAAACACTGAAGCTTTCTTT. The chain is built from TRBV9 and TRBJ1-1; TRBD1 is a possible D gene (5 bases). There are 15 residues in the CDR3. Trimming took off 3 bases at V and 2 bases at J, with 14 bases between the two ends. Germline V gene lookup returns CDR1 SGDLS and CDR2 YYNGEE. The variable domain in full, with the rest retrieved from reference TRBV9 and TRBJ1-1, is DSGVTQTPKHLITATGQRVTLRCSPRSGDLSVYWYQQSLDQGLQFLIQYYNGEERAKGNILERFSAQQFPDLHSELNLSSLELGDSALYFCASSAPGRTNTEAFFGQGTRLTVV.

The rearrangement links TRBV7-9 to TRBJ1-6; D might be TRBD1 (6 bases). The CDR3 runs 17 residues. The V gene's germline CDR1 is SEHNR and CDR2 FQNEAQ (reference sequence). Trimming took 1 base from V and 9 from J, leaving 19 bases between them. The CDR3 sequence is CASSLGPTGIGGSPLHF. The CDR3 coding sequence is TGTGCCAGCAGCTTAGGCCCAACAGGGATAGGTGGTTCACCCCTCCACTTT. Filled out from reference TRBV7-9 and TRBJ1-6, the complete variable domain reads DTGVSQNPRHKITKRGQNVTFRCDPISEHNRLYWYRQTLGQGPEFLTYFQNEAQLEKSRLLSDRFSAERPKGSFSTLEIQRTEQGDSAMYLCASSLGPTGIGGSPLHFGNGTRLTVT.

Here the CDR3 DNA reads TGTGCCAGCTCACCGACTTTGCGGGGGTACACCGGGGAGCTGTTTTTT. This translates into CASSPTLRGYTGELFF. The genes are TRBV18 and TRBJ2-2; 7 bases agree with TRBD2. The CDR3 runs to 16 residues. The germline gives CDR1 KGHSH, CDR2 LQKENI. The ends lost 3 bases at V and 3 bases at J; junction bases unmatched: 7.

The chain is built from TRBV9 and TRBJ1-6, with a possible D match to TRBD1 (5 bases). The germline gives CDR1 SGDLS, CDR2 YYNGEE. The germline V and J ends were trimmed by 0 bases and 9 bases, with 13 bases remaining between them. The length of the CDR3 is 15 residues. The CDR3 bases are TGTGCCAGCAGCGTAGGGTCAGGGTTCGGTTCACCCCTCCACTTT. Its protein is CASSVGSGFGSPLHF.

This clone was counted a single time. The V call is TRBV19, the J call TRBJ1-2, with D tentatively TRBD1 (6 bases). CDR3 size: 15 residues. Trimming took 5 bases from V and 7 from J, leaving 20 bases between them. The germline CDR1 and CDR2 sequences are LNHDA and SQIVND (reference sequence). Written as DNA, the CDR3 is TGTGCCAGTAGTGTCGCCGGGCAGGGGAGAATTGGCTACACCTTC. It yields the protein CASSVAGQGRIGYTF.

The chain links TRBV5-1 to TRBJ1-6; TRBD1 matches 7 bases. The V and J ends lost 4 bases and 2 bases, in that order; junction bases with no gene match: 9. The CDR3 is made up of 17 amino acids. Germline assignment: CDR1 SGHRS and CDR2 YFSETQ. CDR3 coding DNA: TGCGCCAGCAGCCGGCAGGGGGTGGGGACCTATAATTCACCCCTCCACTTT. Its translation: CASSRQGVGTYNSPLHF.

The rearrangement joins TRBV27 to TRBJ2-3; the match to TRBD1 covers 7 bases. J was trimmed by 1 base and V by 2 bases; bases with no gene match: 0. This CDR3 region has 14 residues. Germline V gene sequence: CDR1 MNHEY, CDR2 SMNVEV (reference sequence). The CDR3 region has the DNA TGTGCCAGCAGTTTAGGGACAGGCACAGATACGCAGTATTTT. Its protein product is CASSLGTGTDTQYF.

Regarding this clone: The sample has other DNA sequences that encode this CDR3 too. This chain joins TRBV7-2 and TRBJ2-1; no reliable D call. From germline, CDR1 is SGHTA and CDR2 FQGNSA. The CDR3 totals 15 residues. Trimming cost V 3 bases and J 0 bases, with 9 bases left between them. CDR3: CASSFTRSSYNEQFF. CDR3 DNA: TGTGCCAGCAGCTTTACACGGAGCTCCTACAATGAGCAGTTCTTC.

The rearrangement joins TRBV6-4 to TRBJ1-1; 11 bases map to TRBD1. Trimming took 2 bases from V and 5 from J; bases not matched to a gene: 1. Germline lookup yields CDR1 MRHNA and CDR2 SNTAGT. CDR3 length equals 14 residues. The CDR3 is CASSDRDRGTEAFF. CDR3 in DNA: TGTGCCAGCAGTGACCGGGACAGGGGGACTGAAGCTTTCTTT.

V usage is TRBV5-1 and J usage is TRBJ1-5; 7 nucleotides match TRBD1. V was pared by 4 bases and J by 2 bases, with 6 bases of the junction left unmatched. The germline V gene encodes CDR1 SGHRS and CDR2 YFSETQ. The CDR3 spans 15 residues. CDR3 DNA sequence: TGCGCCAGCAGCCTAGGGGGCTTTGGCAATCAGCCCCAGCATTTT. It specifies CASSLGGFGNQPQHF.

The chain recombines TRBV27 with TRBJ1-2; 8 positions match TRBD1. From germline, CDR1 is MNHEY and CDR2 SMNVEV (reference sequence). V lost 4 bases and J lost 4; bases outside the gene matches: 5. CDR3 size: 14 residues. The CDR3 DNA follows: TGTGCCAGCAGTTACGACAGGGGCATCTATGGCTACACCTTC. Protein: CASSYDRGIYGYTF.

This clone was observed once. This chain links TRBV24-1 with TRBJ1-4, with D perhaps TRBD1 (5 bases). The V gene's germline CDR1 is KGHDR and CDR2 SFDVKD. Trimming removed 2 bases from V and 3 bases from J, with 9 bases in between. CDR3 length: 15 residues. In DNA, the CDR3 is TGTGCCACCAGTGATTGGGGGGTATCTAATGAAAAACTGTTTTTT. This codes for CATSDWGVSNEKLFF.

This chain links TRBV6-6 with TRBJ2-7, with D possibly TRBD2 on 5 matching bases. This CDR3 is built from 15 residues. V was trimmed by 2 bases and J by 1 base, leaving 12 bases between them. The germline CDR1 and CDR2 sequences are MNHNY and SVGAGI (reference sequence). CDR3 sequence reads: CASSYVGGLSYEQYV. In DNA, the CDR3 is TGTGCCAGCAGTTACGTGGGCGGGCTATCCTACGAGCAGTACGTC.

The chain links TRBV6-5 to TRBJ2-7; 7 bases match TRBD2. CDR3 size: 14 residues. Trimming removed 2 bases from V and 5 bases from J; junction bases left unmatched: 6. Germline CDR1 is MNHEY and CDR2 is SVGAGI. The CDR3 DNA follows: TGTGCCAGCAGTTACACGGGAGGTTTGGACGAGCAGTACTTC. The encoded protein is CASSYTGGLDEQYF.